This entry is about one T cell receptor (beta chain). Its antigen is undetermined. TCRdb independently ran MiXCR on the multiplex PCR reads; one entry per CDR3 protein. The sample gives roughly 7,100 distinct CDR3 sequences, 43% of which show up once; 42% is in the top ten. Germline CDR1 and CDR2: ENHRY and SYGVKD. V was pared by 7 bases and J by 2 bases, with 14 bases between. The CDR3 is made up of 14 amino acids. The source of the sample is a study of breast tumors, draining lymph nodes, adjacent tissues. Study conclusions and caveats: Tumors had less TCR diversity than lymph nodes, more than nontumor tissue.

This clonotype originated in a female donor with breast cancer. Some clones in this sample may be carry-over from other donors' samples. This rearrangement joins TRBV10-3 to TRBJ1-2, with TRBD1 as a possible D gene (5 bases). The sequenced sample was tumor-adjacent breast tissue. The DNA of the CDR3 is TGTGCCATCACCCAACGCGGGGGGAACTATGGCTACACCTTC. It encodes CAITQRGGNYGYTF.